One and the same sample provided the 20 T cell receptor beta chains below, sequenced in a study of shared clonotypes between healthy human individuals. The repertoire was sequenced with immunoSEQ multiplex PCR; TCRdb's copy has only in-frame clones and lacks some. The sample carries approximately 1,500,000 clones, roughly 96% recorded once. The material sequenced was naive CD4+ T cells sorted from blood. Sample subset: CD45RA+ positively selected. The receptor source for this set is a man aged 25-40 years in good health.

The genes are TRBV4-2 and TRBJ2-7, with 7 bases that match TRBD2. Germline CDR1 is LGHNA and CDR2 is YNFKEQ. The CDR3 totals 13 residues. J gave up 3 bases and V 3 bases, and 2 bases lay outside the gene matches. The CDR3 DNA is TGTGCCAGCAGCCAGCGGGAGAGCTACGAGCAGTACTTC. Amino acid sequence: CASSQRESYEQYF.

The chain joins TRBV2 to TRBJ2-5, with D hard to call. Germline CDR1 is SNHLY and CDR2 is FYNNEI. V lost 3 bases and J 7 bases, leaving 15 bases between the germline ends. There are 14 residues in the CDR3. In DNA form, the CDR3 reads TGTGCCAGCAGTGACCAGGTGGGCGCCGGGACCCAGTACTTC. Translation gives CASSDQVGAGTQYF.

V and J are TRBV28 and TRBJ2-6, with D uncertain. V shed 5 bases and J shed 0 bases, with 11 bases lying between them. CDR3 length: 16 residues. From germline, CDR1 is MDHEN and CDR2 SYDVKM. CDR3 loop: CASSDGTTSGANVLTF. CDR3 DNA: TGTGCCAGCAGTGACGGCACAACCTCTGGGGCCAACGTCCTGACTTTC.

This chain connects TRBV6-5 to TRBJ2-1, with D unresolved. CDR1 is MNHEY and CDR2 is SVGAGI in the germline V gene. V gave up 0 bases and J gave up 3 bases, with 9 bases separating them. The CDR3 extends over 15 amino acids. DNA of the CDR3: TGTGCCAGCAGTTACTCCAAAGATTTCTACAATGAGCAGTTCTTC. Translated, it gives CASSYSKDFYNEQFF.

This chain joins TRBV7-9 and TRBJ2-1; 10 positions agree with TRBD2. V lost 2 bases to trimming and J lost 7 bases; unmatched junction nucleotides: 5. The length of the CDR3 is 15 residues. Looked up from germline, CDR1 is SEHNR and CDR2 is FQNEAQ (reference sequence). CDR3 in amino acids: CASSLSLAGDNEQFF. CDR3 DNA: TGTGCCAGCAGCTTATCCCTAGCGGGAGATAATGAGCAGTTCTTC.

The CDR3 region has the DNA TGTGCCACCAGCAGAAAGGAGCGCTCCGGACGTGGGTACTTC. This sequence encodes CATSRKERSGRGYF. The chain combines TRBV15 with TRBJ2-7; no reliable D call. CDR3 size: 14 residues. The germline V gene has CDR1 LNHNV and CDR2 YYDKDF (reference sequence). V shed 2 bases and J shed 12 bases, with 20 bases lying between them.

The rearrangement joins TRBV6-1 to TRBJ1-1; D uncertain. Germline CDR1 reads MNHNS; CDR2 reads SASEGT. Trimming removed 5 bases at V and 0 bases at J, with 7 bases between. The CDR3 is 13 residues long. The CDR3 region has the DNA TGTGCCAGCAGTTATACCGTGAACACTGAAGCTTTCTTT. Its protein product is CASSYTVNTEAFF.

This clone was counted once. This chain connects TRBV14 to TRBJ2-5; 9 bases are a match to TRBD2. The ends lost 8 bases at V and 1 base at J; junction bases unmatched: 17. CDR3 length equals 18 residues. CDR1 SGHDN and CDR2 FVKESK come from the germline V gene. The CDR3 coding sequence is TGTGCCAGCCCGATGACGACTAGCGGACTCATTTTCCAAGAGACCCAGTACTTC. As protein: CASPMTTSGLIFQETQYF.

V gene TRBV18 combines with J gene TRBJ2-1; 11 nucleotides line up with TRBD2. Trimming removed 1 base from V and 9 bases from J; junction bases left unmatched: 11. Germline V gene data show CDR1 as KGHSH and CDR2 as LQKENI. The CDR3 is 17 amino acids. The DNA for the CDR3 is TGTGCCAGCTCACCACTGCAATCCGTAGCGGGAGGGGTTGAGCAGTTCTTC. Translating it yields CASSPLQSVAGGVEQFF.

This chain uses TRBV29-1 with TRBJ2-7; 11 positions match TRBD1. Germline V gene lookup returns CDR1 SQVTM and CDR2 ANQGSEA. This CDR3 comprises 13 residues. J was trimmed by 4 bases and V by 5 bases; bases with no gene match: 4. DNA for the CDR3: TGCAGCGTTAAGGACAGGGGGCAGTACGAGCAGTACTTC. Translated, it gives CSVKDRGQYEQYF.

CDR3 in amino acids: CAWSYRGPTDTQYF. Here the CDR3 DNA reads TGTGCCTGGAGTTACAGGGGGCCCACAGATACGCAGTATTTT. The rearrangement joins TRBV30 to TRBJ2-3; 9 bases fit TRBD1. Germline CDR1 and CDR2: GTSNPN and SVGIG (reference sequence). The CDR3 runs to 14 residues. Trimming removed 2 bases from V and 2 bases from J; junction bases left unmatched: 2. Complete variable domain (other parts from reference TRBV30 and TRBJ2-3): SQTIHQWPATLVQPVGSPLSLECTVEGTSNPNLYWYRQAAGRGLQLLFYSVGIGQISSEVPQNLSASRPQDRQFILSSKKLLLSDSGFYLCAWSYRGPTDTQYFGPGTRLTVL.

For this clone: The sample holds other DNA sequences that translate to the same CDR3. J is TRBJ2-5 and V is TRBV29-1; 7 positions agree with TRBD1. Germline CDR1 and CDR2: SQVTM and ANQGSEA. V was clipped by 4 bases and J by 3 bases; unmatched bases: 2. The CDR3 runs 12 residues. The CDR3 loop is CSVAQGEETQYF. In DNA, the CDR3 is TGCAGCGTTGCTCAGGGGGAAGAGACCCAGTACTTC. Based on the CDR3 plus reference TRBV29-1 and TRBJ2-5, the full variable domain is SAVISQKPSRDICQRGTSLTIQCQVDSQVTMMFWYRQQPGQSLTLIATANQGSEATYESGFVIDKFPISRPNLTFSTLTVSNMSPEDSSIYLCSVAQGEETQYFGPGTRLLVL.

Concerning this clone itself: Other DNA variants within this sample encode the same CDR3. The chain employs TRBV5-5 and TRBJ1-3; D call uncertain. The CDR3 totals 13 residues. Between the trimmed V and J ends, which lost 4 bases and 4 bases, there was a span of 9 bases. The germline V gene encodes CDR1 SGHKS and CDR2 YYEKEE (reference sequence). As DNA, the CDR3 is TGTGCCAGCAGCCTCTCGGCCGGAAACACCATATATTTT. Translation: CASSLSAGNTIYF. Variable domain in full (rest from reference TRBV5-5 and TRBJ1-3): DAGVTQSPTHLIKTRGQQVTLRCSPISGHKSVSWYQQVLGQGPQFIFQYYEKEERGRGNFPDRFSARQFPNYSSELNVNALLLGDSALYLCASSLSAGNTIYFGEGSWLTVV.

This clone was observed a few times. The rearrangement joins TRBV6-5 to TRBJ1-2; D is ambiguous. Looked up from germline, CDR1 is MNHEY and CDR2 is SVGAGI. CDR3 length: 14 residues. The ends were cut back, 5 bases at V and 3 bases at J, with 13 bases in the middle. As DNA, the CDR3 is TGTGCCAGCAGTGAGGCGTGGTCGGACTATGGCTACACCTTC. This sequence encodes CASSEAWSDYGYTF.

The chain couples TRBV18 to TRBJ1-1; D is unresolved. Germline loops: CDR1 KGHSH, CDR2 LQKENI. The ends were cut back, 3 bases at V and 10 bases at J, with 12 bases in the middle. CDR3 size: 12 residues. The CDR3 protein is CASSPQPEGAFF. The CDR3 nucleotides read TGTGCCAGCTCACCCCAGCCGGAGGGAGCTTTCTTT.

This chain connects TRBV18 to TRBJ2-1, with 13 bases matching TRBD2. The CDR3 totals 17 residues. Germline CDR1 is KGHSH and CDR2 is LQKENI. Trimming removed 6 bases from V and 8 bases from J; junction bases left unmatched: 13. CDR3 DNA: TGTGCCAGCTCCCCATCATCCGGGACTAGCGGGATCCATGAGCAGTTCTTC. Amino acid sequence: CASSPSSGTSGIHEQFF.

The V call is TRBV21-1, the J call TRBJ2-2. TRBV21-1 is listed as a pseudogene. CDR3 length: 18 residues. CDR3 sequence reads: CASSKAYRNCRNTGELFF. DNA for the CDR3: TGTGCCAGCAGCAAAGCTTATAGGAATTGCCGGAACACCGGGGAGCTGTTTTTT.

V gene TRBV27 combines with J gene TRBJ2-7, with 8 bases that match TRBD2. The germline V gene has CDR1 MNHEY and CDR2 SMNVEV (reference sequence). Trimming removed 2 bases from V and 6 bases from J; junction bases left unmatched: 9. The CDR3 loop spans 15 amino acids. This CDR3 is CASSLRYPGGVEQYF. The CDR3 DNA follows: TGTGCCAGCAGTTTACGGTACCCGGGAGGGGTCGAGCAGTACTTC.

The chain carries TRBV2 and TRBJ2-1; TRBD2 matches 12 bases. Trimming took 6 bases from V and 2 from J; bases not matched to a gene: 11. CDR1 and CDR2 from the germline V gene are SNHLY and FYNNEI. The CDR3 length is 18 residues. CDR3 loop: CASSRPSGRASPYNEQFF. The CDR3 DNA reads as TGTGCCAGCAGCAGACCTAGCGGGAGGGCCAGCCCCTACAATGAGCAGTTCTTC.

This chain uses TRBV27 with TRBJ1-1; D unclear. Germline CDR1 reads MNHEY; CDR2 reads SMNVEV (reference sequence). Trimming removed 0 bases from V and 1 base from J, with 6 bases in between. This CDR3 region has 14 residues. The chain's CDR3 is CASSLSYTNTEAFF. Written as DNA, the CDR3 is TGTGCCAGCAGTTTATCGTACACGAACACTGAAGCTTTCTTT.